These 3 T cell receptor beta chains were sequenced from one sample in a study of blood T cell repertoires in COVID-19. The table came from immunoSEQ multiplex PCR; TCRdb's copy has only in-frame clones and leaves some out. The data hold roughly 260,000 clones, with roughly 88% observed a single time. Sequenced sample: peripheral blood. Receptors were obtained from a woman in her thirties or forties who had recovered from COVID-19.

The CDR3 protein is CASSPGLSYGYTF. CDR3 in DNA: TGTGCCAGTAGCCCGGGACTGAGCTATGGCTACACCTTC. V is TRBV19 and J is TRBJ1-2; the D gene is possibly TRBD1 (5 bases). Trimming left V 6 bases short and J 4 bases short, with 12 bases between. Germline assignment: CDR1 LNHDA and CDR2 SQIVND (reference sequence). The CDR3 is 13 amino acids. Together with reference TRBV19 and TRBJ1-2, the CDR3 gives the full variable domain: DGGITQSPKYLFRKEGQNVTLSCEQNLNHDAMYWYRQDPGQGLRLIYYSQIVNDFQKGDIAEGYSVSREKKESFPLTVTSAQKNPTAFYLCASSPGLSYGYTFGSGTRLTVV.

Worth noting for this clone: The junction departs from germline at one end; a sequencing error may be responsible. The chain is built from TRBV7-7 and TRBJ2-7; 12 bases agree with TRBD2. Germline CDR1 reads SSHAT; CDR2 reads FNYEAQ (reference sequence). This CDR3 has 15 amino acids. The CDR3 protein is CASSPRLAGAREQYF. In DNA, the CDR3 is TGTGCTAGCAGCCCCAGACTAGCGGGAGCTCGGGAGCAGTACTTC.

CDR3 region: CASSVGTVEGQPQHF. The CDR3 nucleotides read TGTGCCAGCAGCGTAGGGACAGTAGAGGGGCAGCCCCAGCATTTT. The chain links TRBV5-8 to TRBJ1-5, with 7 bases that match TRBD1. The V segment lost 4 bases and the J segment 7 bases; nucleotides outside the gene matches: 11. The CDR3 length is 15 residues. The germline CDR1 and CDR2 sequences are SGHTS and YDEGEE.